The next 5 T cell receptor beta chains were all read from a single sample in a study of shared clonotypes between healthy human individuals. Naive CD8 cells comprised CD45RO-negative, CCR7-positively selected cells, excluding terminally differentiated effector memory CD45RA+ cells. The protocol was immunoSEQ multiplex PCR, while the TCRdb copy is restricted to in-frame clones and leaves out a portion. The sample yields 800,000 or so clones, roughly 96% seen once. Sequenced input: naive CD8+ T cells sorted from blood. Receptors originate from a man younger than 40 in good health.

This rearrangement joins TRBV13 to TRBJ2-3; D gene ambiguous. This CDR3 contains 16 residues. Trimming left V 3 bases short and J 0 bases short, with 13 bases between. Germline values: CDR1 PRHDT, CDR2 FYEKMQ (reference sequence). CDR3 DNA sequence: TGTGCCAGCAGCTTGGCAGGTGAAACTAGCACAGATACGCAGTATTTT. Encoded protein: CASSLAGETSTDTQYF.

The chain has TRBV5-1 and TRBJ2-3; perhaps TRBD2 as D (6 bases). Germline CDR1 SGHRS, CDR2 YFSETQ. The CDR3 length is 15 residues. V was clipped by 4 bases and J by 0 bases, with 12 bases between them. CDR3 amino acids: CASSDRDSSTDTQYF. CDR3 nucleotides: TGCGCCAGCAGCGACCGGGACTCTAGCACAGATACGCAGTATTTT.

The J gene is TRBJ2-5, the V gene TRBV20-1, with D uncertain. Looked up from germline, CDR1 is DFQATT and CDR2 is SNEGSKA (reference sequence). There are 10 residues in the CDR3. V was pared by 7 bases and J by 5 bases, with 8 bases between. The CDR3 region is CSGVRETQYF. The CDR3 DNA sequence: TGCAGTGGAGTGCGGGAGACCCAGTACTTC.

The gene calls are TRBV5-1 and TRBJ2-1; D not certain. Deletions cut 4 bases from V and 10 bases from J, with 9 bases between. Germline V gene lookup returns CDR1 SGHRS and CDR2 YFSETQ. There are 11 residues in the CDR3. The CDR3 nucleotides are TGCGCCAGCAGCCTGGGCCCCGAGCAGTTCTTC. This codes for CASSLGPEQFF.

The rearrangement joins TRBV4-1 to TRBJ2-3; 8 bases are shared with TRBD1. Germline V gives CDR1 MGHRA, CDR2 YSYEKL. CDR3 length: 15 residues. V gave up 4 bases and J gave up 6 bases; unmatched junction bases: 9. The CDR3 reads CASSLPQGADDTQYF. CDR3 bases: TGCGCCAGCAGCCTCCCCCAGGGGGCGGATGATACGCAGTATTTT.